This TCR beta chain was documented in a study of cytomegalovirus exposure and HLA in healthy donors. Study information: Earlier, 110 million or so unique TCR beta sequences were recovered from about 179 million T cells by an analysis.

The PCR made use of 60 Vbeta and 13 Jbeta primers. Assay used: immunoSEQ multiplex PCR; TCRdb lists only in-frame clones, some missing. In all, the sample yields 55,000 to 75,000 clones. Study conclusions and caveats: A later examination showed that TCR association rates differed by HLA locus, with DRB1 most and HLA-C fewest.

The V gene end was trimmed by 6 bases and the J gene end by 4 bases; junction bases not matched to a gene: 12. Germline values: CDR1 SEHNR, CDR2 FQNEAQ (reference sequence). This CDR3 has 15 amino acids. Turning to this clone: The antigen is unknown.

The sequence derives from a male donor in good health and CMV-seronegative. The V and J genes are TRBV7-9 and TRBJ2-7; 7 nucleotides agree with TRBD1. The sequencing sample was made of PBMCs. The CDR3 spells CASRRPGTASYEQYF. The CDR3, as DNA: TGTGCCAGCAGGCGACCCGGGACAGCGTCTTACGAGCAGTACTTC.